The 13 T cell receptor beta chains in this list originate from one sample, sequenced in a study of blood T cell repertoires in COVID-19. TCRdb keeps only in-frame clones here, not all; method: immunoSEQ multiplex PCR. The top ten clones hold over 9.5% of a sample with over 200,000 clones, around 82% of them seen once. The specimen sequenced was peripheral blood. The receptors were sampled from a woman in her 40s with acute or convalescent COVID-19.

The rearrangement uses TRBV12-5 and TRBJ2-1; a possible D gene is TRBD2 (5 bases). This CDR3 comprises 13 residues. Germline CDR1 is LGHNT and CDR2 is FRNRAP. The ends were cut back, 5 bases at V and 4 bases at J, with 9 bases in the middle. CDR3 bases: TGTGCTAGTGGTCCGGACTTATACAATGAGCAGTTCTTC. Translation: CASGPDLYNEQFF.

This clone has only one observation. The chain has TRBV30 and TRBJ2-7; unclear D gene. The CDR3 has 12 amino acids. The ends were cut back, 1 base at V and 1 base at J, with 5 bases in the middle. Germline lookup yields CDR1 GTSNPN and CDR2 SVGIG (reference sequence). The CDR3, as DNA: TGTGCCTGGAGTGATTCGTCCTACGAGCAGTACTTC. This gives the protein CAWSDSSYEQYF. Based on the CDR3 plus reference TRBV30 and TRBJ2-7, the full variable domain is SQTIHQWPATLVQPVGSPLSLECTVEGTSNPNLYWYRQAAGRGLQLLFYSVGIGQISSEVPQNLSASRPQDRQFILSSKKLLLSDSGFYLCAWSDSSYEQYFGPGTRLTVT.

This clone was seen only once. V and J are TRBV6-2 or TRBV6-3 and TRBJ2-5; 9 bases are shared with TRBD2. With 2 bases clipped from V and 2 bases from J, the junction kept 9 bases outside the gene matches. Germline V CDR1 and CDR2: MNHEY, SVGEGT. The CDR3 has 17 residues. The CDR3 here is CASSYIVSGSTQETQYF. The CDR3 nucleotides read TGTGCCAGCAGTTACATCGTTAGCGGGAGTACGCAAGAGACCCAGTACTTC.

This clone was picked up a small number of times. This rearrangement joins TRBV6-5 to TRBJ2-6; maybe TRBD1 (6 bases). V was pared by 6 bases and J by 2 bases, with 11 bases between. The CDR3 sequence is 15 residues long. CDR1 is MNHEY and CDR2 is SVGAGI in the germline V gene. The DNA of the CDR3 is TGTGCCAGCAGATCGACAGGACCTGGGGCCAACGTCCTGACTTTC. Its protein is CASRSTGPGANVLTF.

This rearrangement joins TRBV6-6 to TRBJ2-5; D is possibly TRBD1 (5 bases). From germline, CDR1 is MNHNY and CDR2 SVGAGI (reference sequence). V was pared by 4 bases and J by 5 bases, with 11 bases between. This CDR3 spans 13 amino acids. In DNA form, the CDR3 reads TGTGCCAGCAGTTCGACAGTCGGGGAGACCCAGTACTTC. Protein product: CASSSTVGETQYF.

This clone showed up many times. The chain couples TRBV14 to TRBJ1-2; D is uncertain. This CDR3 contains 12 residues. The germline V and J ends were trimmed by 3 bases and 4 bases, with 6 bases remaining between them. In germline, CDR1 is SGHDN, CDR2 FVKESK. The CDR3 is CASSQRIYGYTF. CDR3 nucleotide sequence: TGTGCCAGCAGCCAGCGGATCTATGGCTACACCTTC. The full variable domain, its missing parts supplied by reference TRBV14 and TRBJ1-2, is EAGVTQFPSHSVIEKGQTVTLRCDPISGHDNLYWYRRVMGKEIKFLLHFVKESKQDESGMPNNRFLAERTGGTYSTLKVQPAELEDSGVYFCASSQRIYGYTFGSGTRLTVV.

The chain joins TRBV21-1 to TRBJ1-5; the table's D call, TRBD1, was not checked against the DNA. TRBV21-1 is recorded as a pseudogene. CDR3 length equals 15 residues. Here the CDR3 DNA reads TGTGCCAGCAGAGACAGGGGCCCCTGCAATCAGCCCCAGCATTTT. This sequence encodes CASRDRGPCNQPQHF.

The V and J genes are TRBV9 and TRBJ1-4, with D possibly TRBD1 on 6 matching bases. CDR1 is SGDLS and CDR2 is YYNGEE in the germline V gene. The V end was cut by 1 base, the J end by 10 bases, with 17 bases between. This CDR3 is built from 15 residues. The CDR3 protein is CASSVQTGEQGKLFF. The CDR3 region has the DNA TGTGCCAGCAGCGTACAGACAGGAGAACAGGGAAAACTGTTTTTT.

The chain uses TRBV10-2 and TRBJ2-3; TRBD2 is a possible D gene (5 bases). Deletions cut 3 bases from V and 2 bases from J, with 12 bases between. This CDR3 spans 15 amino acids. The V gene's germline CDR1 is WSHSY and CDR2 SAAADI. CDR3 bases: TGCGCCAGCAGTGAATTAGTAGCGCCCACAGATACGCAGTATTTT. Translated, it gives CASSELVAPTDTQYF.

This clone was detected only once. The chain is built from TRBV4-3 and TRBJ1-4; D not certain. V was clipped by 0 bases and J by 4 bases, with 6 bases between them. Germline CDR1 reads LGHNA; CDR2 reads YSLEER. This CDR3 comprises 14 residues. CDR3 bases: TGCGCCAGCAGCCAAGATCTGAGTAATGAAAAACTGTTTTTT. Translated: CASSQDLSNEKLFF.

The chain uses TRBV5-1 and TRBJ1-1; TRBD1 is a possible D gene (5 bases). CDR1 and CDR2 (germline): SGHRS, YFSETQ. The CDR3 is 12 residues long. Trimming left V 1 base short and J 6 bases short, with 7 bases between. This CDR3 is CASSLTGAEAFF. CDR3 DNA: TGCGCCAGCAGCTTGACGGGGGCTGAAGCTTTCTTT. Based on the CDR3 plus reference TRBV5-1 and TRBJ1-1, the full variable domain is KAGVTQTPRYLIKTRGQQVTLSCSPISGHRSVSWYQQTPGQGLQFLFEYFSETQRNKGNFPGRFSGRQFSNSRSEMNVSTLELGDSALYLCASSLTGAEAFFGQGTRLTVV.

With regard to this clone: The identical CDR3 is also encoded by other nucleotide sequences in the sample. The chain uses TRBV6-5 and TRBJ1-2; TRBD1 matches at 8 bases. CDR1 and CDR2 (germline): MNHEY, SVGAGI. Unmatched junction bases numbered 1, after V lost 0 bases and J lost 4 bases. The CDR3 totals 14 residues. CDR3 DNA sequence: TGTGCCAGCAGTTACTCAGGACAGGGCTATGGCTACACCTTC. Translation: CASSYSGQGYGYTF.

This clone appeared a single time. Other DNA sequences within the sample encode an identical CDR3. The chain carries TRBV5-5 and TRBJ2-1, with 9 bases that match TRBD1. Germline values: CDR1 SGHKS, CDR2 YYEKEE (reference sequence). CDR3 length: 15 residues. V gave up 4 bases and J gave up 4 bases; unmatched junction bases: 6. CDR3 region: CASSPGQGGYNEQFF. CDR3 nucleotide sequence: TGTGCCAGCAGCCCGGGACAGGGAGGGTACAATGAGCAGTTCTTC. The full variable domain, its missing parts supplied by reference TRBV5-5 and TRBJ2-1, is DAGVTQSPTHLIKTRGQQVTLRCSPISGHKSVSWYQQVLGQGPQFIFQYYEKEERGRGNFPDRFSARQFPNYSSELNVNALLLGDSALYLCASSPGQGGYNEQFFGPGTRLTVL.